This entry lists 9 T cell receptor beta chains sequenced from one sample in a study of blood T cell repertoires in COVID-19. Profiling relied on immunoSEQ multiplex PCR, and the TCRdb table lists in-frame clones only, not all of them. The sample holds 55,000 to 75,000 clones, 70% to 75% seen once. Sequenced input: peripheral blood. These TCRs come from a woman aged 70-85 years with acute or convalescent COVID-19.

The chain carries TRBV11-2 and TRBJ1-1; unclear D gene. V lost 5 bases and J lost 4, with 14 bases in between. The germline CDR1 and CDR2 sequences are SGHAT and FQNNGV. CDR3 length: 14 amino acids. The CDR3: CASSPREGGTEAFF. The CDR3 DNA reads as TGTGCCAGCAGCCCCCGGGAGGGAGGCACTGAAGCTTTCTTT. The full variable domain, rest sourced from reference TRBV11-2 and TRBJ1-1, is EAGVAQSPRYKIIEKRQSVAFWCNPISGHATLYWYQQILGQGPKLLIQFQNNGVVDDSQLPKDRFSAERLKGVDSTLKIQPAKLEDSAVYLCASSPREGGTEAFFGQGTRLTVV.

The V and J genes are TRBV5-1 and TRBJ2-2; possible D gene TRBD1, 5 bases. Germline CDR1 reads SGHRS; CDR2 reads YFSETQ. The CDR3 is made up of 15 amino acids. Deletions cut 4 bases from V and 3 bases from J, with 13 bases between. CDR3 sequence: CASSLGHGDTGELFF. For the CDR3, the DNA is TGCGCCAGCAGCCTCGGACATGGCGACACCGGGGAGCTGTTTTTT. The full variable domain, its missing parts supplied by reference TRBV5-1 and TRBJ2-2, is KAGVTQTPRYLIKTRGQQVTLSCSPISGHRSVSWYQQTPGQGLQFLFEYFSETQRNKGNFPGRFSGRQFSNSRSEMNVSTLELGDSALYLCASSLGHGDTGELFFGEGSRLTVL.

This chain links TRBV18 with TRBJ1-1; the match to TRBD1 covers 7 bases. Germline values: CDR1 KGHSH, CDR2 LQKENI. J gave up 7 bases and V 6 bases, and 11 bases lay outside the gene matches. This CDR3 region has 14 residues. The CDR3 coding sequence is TGTGCCAGCTCTACCCAGGGGGGAGGCAATGAAGCTTTCTTT. The encoded protein is CASSTQGGGNEAFF.

J is TRBJ1-5 and V is TRBV6-5; 9 bases are shared with TRBD1. The CDR3 length is 15 residues. Germline V CDR1 and CDR2: MNHEY, SVGAGI. V lost 6 bases to trimming and J lost 7 bases; unmatched junction nucleotides: 10. The CDR3 DNA reads TGTGCCAGCAGGACAGGGGGAGGAGGTGCCCAGCCCCAGCATTTT. This encodes CASRTGGGGAQPQHF.

This chain uses TRBV24-1 with TRBJ1-5; 9 nucleotides agree with TRBD1. The V gene's germline CDR1 is KGHDR and CDR2 SFDVKD. Trimming at V came to 3 bases and at J to 4 bases, leaving 3 bases not matched to a gene. The CDR3 runs 15 residues. Here the CDR3 reads CATSDEQGANQPQHF. CDR3 in DNA: TGTGCCACCAGTGATGAACAGGGGGCTAATCAGCCCCAGCATTTT.

The chain couples TRBV6-4 to TRBJ2-1; maybe TRBD1 (5 bases). CDR1 and CDR2 (germline): MRHNA, SNTAGT. The length of the CDR3 is 12 residues. Trimming took off 3 bases at V and 11 bases at J, with 11 bases between the two ends. This CDR3 is CASSEPQGKQFF. CDR3 DNA sequence: TGTGCCAGCAGTGAACCTCAGGGTAAGCAGTTCTTC.

This clone occurred once. The J gene is TRBJ1-1, the V gene TRBV7-8; 7 bases line up with TRBD1. Germline assignment: CDR1 SGHVS and CDR2 FQNEAQ. The V segment lost 5 bases and the J segment 6 bases; nucleotides outside the gene matches: 9. CDR3 length: 14 amino acids. This chain's CDR3 is CASSPRQGFSEAFF. The CDR3 DNA reads TGTGCCAGCAGCCCCCGACAGGGTTTCTCTGAAGCTTTCTTT.

The chain is built from TRBV18 and TRBJ2-1; 10 bases are shared with TRBD1. Germline assignment: CDR1 KGHSH and CDR2 LQKENI. The CDR3 has 16 residues. The trim removed 2 bases at V and 6 bases at J, leaving 7 bases unmatched. CDR3 coding DNA: TGTGCCAGCTCACCAGGGGTGAGGACAGGGGGCAATGAGCAGTTCTTC. Translating it yields CASSPGVRTGGNEQFF. Using reference TRBV18 and TRBJ2-1 for the parts outside the CDR3, the full variable domain is NAGVMQNPRHLVRRRGQEARLRCSPMKGHSHVYWYRQLPEEGLKFMVYLQKENIIDESGMPKERFSAEFPKEGPSILRIQQVVRGDSAAYFCASSPGVRTGGNEQFFGPGTRLTVL.

The chain combines TRBV25-1 with TRBJ1-1; the D is unclear. Germline-derived CDR1 and CDR2 are MGHDK and SYGVNS. CDR3 length: 15 residues. V dropped 1 base and J dropped 4 bases, with 13 bases sitting between them. The CDR3 DNA sequence: TGTGCCAGCAGTGAATTTAAGGCGGCGGTCACTGAAGCTTTCTTT. This encodes CASSEFKAAVTEAFF.